This T cell receptor (beta chain) is drawn from a study of OX40 agonist ivuxolimab in advanced cancers. Findings and caveats of the study: The study observed clonal expansion of CD4+ and CD8+ blood T cells by week 6 at 0.1 to 3.0 mg/kg.

Only in-frame clones appear in the TCRdb table, and some are missing; sequencing was by immunoSEQ multiplex PCR. The top ten clones hold about 1.8% of a sample with 74,000 or so clones, 90% of them seen once. The CDR3 spans 14 residues. The V and J ends lost 5 bases and 5 bases, in that order; junction bases with no gene match: 5. The V gene's germline CDR1 is LNHDA and CDR2 SQIVND (reference sequence). This clone was recorded once. The antigen is not known. The receptor comes from an adult with an advanced solid tumor such as melanoma, head and neck, liver or kidney cancer. The sample consisted of CD4+ or CD8+ T cells sorted from blood, taken in a trial of the OX40 agonist ivuxolimab. The chain is built from TRBV19 and TRBJ1-2, with 10 bases aligning to TRBD1. CDR3 loop: CASSPADRGYGYTF. DNA of the CDR3: TGTGCCAGTAGTCCCGCGGACAGGGGGTATGGCTACACCTTC.